One TCR beta chain is described in this entry. Its antigen is currently unknown. The authors ran two nested PCRs of about 15 and 9 cycles on TCRalpha and TCRbeta cDNA. TCRdb reprocessed the 5' RACE reads and reports one entry per CDR3 protein, with no DNA. This repertoire includes approximately 420,000 distinct CDR3 sequences. The record originates from a study of monozygotic twins with inflammatory bowel disease. Germline V gives CDR1 MRHNA, CDR2 SNTAGT. The CDR3 sequence is 19 residues long. Study-wide results and caveats: Relative clonotype sharing with others was diminished in IBD patients versus healthy twins, particularly with disease activity. Lower TCRbeta diversity (inverse Simpson) was seen in IBD patients than in healthy co-twins.

The J gene is TRBJ2-3, the V gene TRBV6-4; TCRdb proposes TRBD2, but this gene call is untestable without DNA. This receptor was obtained from a human donor with ulcerative colitis or Crohn's disease, or a healthy co-twin of an affected twin (not recorded which). Input material: blood. CDR3 loop: CASLPPGLAGGPSTDTQYF.